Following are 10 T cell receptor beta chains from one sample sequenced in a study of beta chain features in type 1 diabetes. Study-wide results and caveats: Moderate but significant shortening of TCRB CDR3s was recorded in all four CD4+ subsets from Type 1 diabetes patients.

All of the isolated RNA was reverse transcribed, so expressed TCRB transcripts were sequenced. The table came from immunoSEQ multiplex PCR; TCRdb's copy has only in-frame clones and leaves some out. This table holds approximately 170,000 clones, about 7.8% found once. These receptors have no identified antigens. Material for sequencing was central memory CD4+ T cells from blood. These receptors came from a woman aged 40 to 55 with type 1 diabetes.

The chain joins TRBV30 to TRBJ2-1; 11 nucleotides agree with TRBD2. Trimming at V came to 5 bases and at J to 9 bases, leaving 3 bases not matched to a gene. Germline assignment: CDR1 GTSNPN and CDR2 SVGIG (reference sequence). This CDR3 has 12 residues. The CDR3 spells CAWGLAGGEQFF. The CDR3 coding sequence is TGTGCCTGGGGTCTAGCGGGAGGTGAGCAGTTCTTC.

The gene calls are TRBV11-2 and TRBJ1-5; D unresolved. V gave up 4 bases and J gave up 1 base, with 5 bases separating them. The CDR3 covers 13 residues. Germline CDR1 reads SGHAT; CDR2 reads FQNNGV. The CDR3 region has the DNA TGTGCCAGCAGCTCCCAGAGCAATCAGCCCCAGCATTTT. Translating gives CASSSQSNQPQHF.

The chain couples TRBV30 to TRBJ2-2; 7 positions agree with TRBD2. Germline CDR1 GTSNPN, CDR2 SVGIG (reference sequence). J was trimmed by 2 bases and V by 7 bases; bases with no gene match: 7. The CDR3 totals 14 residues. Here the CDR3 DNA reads TGTGCCTTGGGGGAGGGAATAAACACCGGGGAGCTGTTTTTT. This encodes CALGEGINTGELFF.

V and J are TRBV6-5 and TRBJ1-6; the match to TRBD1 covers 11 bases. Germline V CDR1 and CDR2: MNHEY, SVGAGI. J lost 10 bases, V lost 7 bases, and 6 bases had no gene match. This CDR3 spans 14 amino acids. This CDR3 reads CASTPGQGDSPLHF. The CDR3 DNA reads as TGTGCCAGCACCCCGGGACAGGGGGACTCACCCCTCCACTTT.

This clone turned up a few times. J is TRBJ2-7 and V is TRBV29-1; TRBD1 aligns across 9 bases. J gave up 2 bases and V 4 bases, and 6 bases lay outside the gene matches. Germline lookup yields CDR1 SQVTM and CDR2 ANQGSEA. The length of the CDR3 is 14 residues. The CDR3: CSVAIGTGTYEQYF. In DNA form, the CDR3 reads TGCAGCGTTGCGATTGGGACAGGGACCTACGAGCAGTACTTC.

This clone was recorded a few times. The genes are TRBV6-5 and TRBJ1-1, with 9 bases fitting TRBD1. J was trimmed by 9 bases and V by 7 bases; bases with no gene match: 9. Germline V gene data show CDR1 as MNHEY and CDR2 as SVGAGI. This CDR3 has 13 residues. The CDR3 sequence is CASTQMGTGKAFF. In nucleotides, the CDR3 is TGTGCCAGCACCCAGATGGGGACAGGGAAAGCTTTCTTT.

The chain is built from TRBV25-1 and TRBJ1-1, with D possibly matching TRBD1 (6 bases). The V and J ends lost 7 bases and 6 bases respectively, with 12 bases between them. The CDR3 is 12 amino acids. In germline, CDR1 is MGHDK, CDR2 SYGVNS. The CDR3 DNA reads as TGTGCCAGCACCACAGGGAAGGCTGAAGCTTTCTTT. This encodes CASTTGKAEAFF. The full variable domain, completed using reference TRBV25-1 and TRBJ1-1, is EADIYQTPRYLVIGTGKKITLECSQTMGHDKMYWYQQDPGMELHLIHYSYGVNSTEKGDLSSESTVSRIRTEHFPLTLESARPSHTSQYLCASTTGKAEAFFGQGTRLTVV.

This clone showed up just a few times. The CDR3 DNA follows: TGCGCCAGCAGCTTGGATCGGGGGTACAATGAGCAGTTCTTC. Residues: CASSLDRGYNEQFF. This chain connects TRBV5-1 to TRBJ2-1, with a possible D match to TRBD2 (6 bases). The CDR3 totals 14 residues. Trimming pared 0 bases from V and 4 bases from J, leaving 8 bases between. Germline-derived CDR1 and CDR2 are SGHRS and YFSETQ. The full variable domain, completed using reference TRBV5-1 and TRBJ2-1, is KAGVTQTPRYLIKTRGQQVTLSCSPISGHRSVSWYQQTPGQGLQFLFEYFSETQRNKGNFPGRFSGRQFSNSRSEMNVSTLELGDSALYLCASSLDRGYNEQFFGPGTRLTVL.

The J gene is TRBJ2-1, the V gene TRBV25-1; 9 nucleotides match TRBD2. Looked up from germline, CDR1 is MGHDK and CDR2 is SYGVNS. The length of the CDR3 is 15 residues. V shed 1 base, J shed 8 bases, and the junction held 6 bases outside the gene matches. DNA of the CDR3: TGTGCCAGCAGTGAATGGGGCGGGAGGGCCGATGAGCAGTTCTTC. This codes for CASSEWGGRADEQFF.

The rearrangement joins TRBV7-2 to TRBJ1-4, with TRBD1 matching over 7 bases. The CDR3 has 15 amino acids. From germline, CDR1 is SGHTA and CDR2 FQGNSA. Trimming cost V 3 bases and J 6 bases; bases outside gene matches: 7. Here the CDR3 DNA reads TGTGCCAGCAGCTTCTTGACAGGGAACGATGAAAAACTGTTTTTT. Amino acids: CASSFLTGNDEKLFF.